What follows are 30 T cell receptor beta chains derived from one specimen sequenced in a study of beta chain features in type 1 diabetes. Expressed TCRB transcripts were sequenced because the isolated RNA had all been reverse transcribed beforehand. The method was immunoSEQ multiplex PCR; TCRdb's version includes in-frame clones alone and lacks a portion of them. The sample holds 640,000 or so clones, 11% to 15% seen once. No antigen is known for these receptors. Study conclusions and caveats: Within each of all four CD4+ subsets, Type 1 diabetes patients had TCRB CDR3s that were moderately but significantly shorter.

Sequences were obtained from naive CD4+ T cells from blood. Every receptor here comes from a man between 18 and 35 years old with type 1 diabetes.

The rearrangement links TRBV5-4 to TRBJ1-1; no clear D gene. Germline V gene data show CDR1 as SGHNT and CDR2 as YYREEE (reference sequence). The CDR3 has 13 residues. V lost 4 bases and J 0 bases, leaving 7 bases between the germline ends. The CDR3 DNA reads TGTGCCAGCAGCGCTGGAGTGAACACTGAAGCTTTCTTT. Residues: CASSAGVNTEAFF.

CDR3 sequence: CASIGGTEAFF. CDR3 nucleotide sequence: TGTGCCAGCATAGGGGGGACTGAAGCTTTCTTT. The chain employs TRBV6-5 and TRBJ1-1, with D perhaps matching TRBD1 (6 bases). Trimming removed 7 bases from V and 5 bases from J, with 8 bases in between. CDR3 length: 11 residues. Germline V gives CDR1 MNHEY, CDR2 SVGAGI.

This clone showed up just a few times. The chain links TRBV30 to TRBJ2-1; 11 nucleotides align to TRBD2. The germline V gene has CDR1 GTSNPN and CDR2 SVGIG (reference sequence). CDR3 size: 15 residues. V shed 0 bases and J 7 bases; nucleotides not matched to a gene: 5. This CDR3 reads CAWSVLLAGANEQFF. The CDR3 region has the DNA TGTGCCTGGAGTGTACTACTAGCGGGAGCAAATGAGCAGTTCTTC.

V and J are TRBV30 and TRBJ1-5, with 8 bases aligning to TRBD1. This CDR3 spans 14 amino acids. The germline gives CDR1 GTSNPN, CDR2 SVGIG (reference sequence). V shed 0 bases and J 4 bases; nucleotides not matched to a gene: 2. CDR3 nucleotides: TGTGCCTGGAGTGTAAGGACAGGGAATCAGCCCCAGCATTTT. Translated: CAWSVRTGNQPQHF. The full variable domain, its missing parts supplied by reference TRBV30 and TRBJ1-5, is SQTIHQWPATLVQPVGSPLSLECTVEGTSNPNLYWYRQAAGRGLQLLFYSVGIGQISSEVPQNLSASRPQDRQFILSSKKLLLSDSGFYLCAWSVRTGNQPQHFGDGTRLSIL.

This clone appeared a few times. The chain has TRBV18 and TRBJ1-1; D is ambiguous. V gave up 3 bases and J gave up 3 bases, with 8 bases separating them. The CDR3 length is 13 residues. The germline V gene encodes CDR1 KGHSH and CDR2 LQKENI. CDR3 nucleotide sequence: TGTGCCAGCTCACCCGCTTGGGACACTGAAGCTTTCTTT. It yields the protein CASSPAWDTEAFF.

The rearrangement joins TRBV29-1 to TRBJ1-3; TRBD1 aligns across 7 bases. The CDR3 contains 12 residues. The V and J ends lost 7 bases and 2 bases, in that order; junction bases with no gene match: 2. The germline CDR1 and CDR2 sequences are SQVTM and ANQGSEA. The CDR3 here is CSGGTAGNTIYF. The CDR3 DNA reads as TGCAGCGGGGGGACAGCTGGAAACACCATATATTTT. Looking up the rest from reference TRBV29-1 and TRBJ1-3 gives the full variable domain: SAVISQKPSRDICQRGTSLTIQCQVDSQVTMMFWYRQQPGQSLTLIATANQGSEATYESGFVIDKFPISRPNLTFSTLTVSNMSPEDSSIYLCSGGTAGNTIYFGEGSWLTVV.

This clone has more than one count but fewer than ten. The chain recombines TRBV20-1 with TRBJ2-1; D not certain. With 4 bases removed from V and 4 bases from J, the gap between germline ends came to 2 bases. CDR3 length equals 10 residues. CDR1 is DFQATT, CDR2 SNEGSKA, per germline (reference sequence). The CDR3 reads CSAKYNEQFF. CDR3 coding DNA: TGCAGTGCTAAATACAATGAGCAGTTCTTC.

The chain recombines TRBV7-8 with TRBJ2-2, with D maybe TRBD2 (5 bases). The CDR3 covers 16 residues. Per the germline V gene, CDR1 is SGHVS and CDR2 is FQNEAQ. V was pared by 2 bases and J by 8 bases, with 18 bases between. The CDR3 DNA follows: TGTGCCAGCAGCTTATCGATTGAACTAGATCCAGGGGAGCTGTTTTTT. Translated, it gives CASSLSIELDPGELFF.

This clone has more than one count but fewer than ten. This chain connects TRBV19 to TRBJ1-2, with D unclear. This CDR3 has 12 amino acids. Trimming took off 7 bases at V and 3 bases at J, with 9 bases between the two ends. Germline V gene lookup returns CDR1 LNHDA and CDR2 SQIVND (reference sequence). In DNA, the CDR3 is TGTGCCAGTACTAGACAAGACTATGGCTACACCTTC. Translation gives CASTRQDYGYTF.

In its sample, this clone was seen a few times. The chain uses TRBV14 and TRBJ2-7, with no clear D. V shed 3 bases and J shed 1 base, with 10 bases lying between them. The CDR3 is 14 residues long. Germline V lookup: CDR1 SGHDN, CDR2 FVKESK. This CDR3 reads CASSQVGRSYEQYF. CDR3 in DNA: TGTGCCAGCAGCCAGGTGGGCAGATCCTACGAGCAGTACTTC.

This clone was observed a single time. The V gene is TRBV5-4, the J gene TRBJ2-1; the match to TRBD1 covers 8 bases. This CDR3 spans 15 amino acids. V dropped 4 bases and J dropped 7; count of bases not matched to a gene: 10. The germline gives CDR1 SGHNT, CDR2 YYREEE (reference sequence). The CDR3 loop reads CASSPPGQVVNEQFF. The CDR3 nucleotides read TGTGCCAGCAGCCCGCCGGGACAGGTTGTAAATGAGCAGTTCTTC.

The CDR3 sequence: CASSPTERPQHF. The CDR3 coding sequence is TGTGCCAGCTCACCAACGGAGAGGCCCCAGCATTTT. J is TRBJ1-5 and V is TRBV18; D gene uncertain. Between the trimmed V and J ends, which lost 2 bases and 9 bases, there was a span of 8 bases. CDR3 length: 12 residues. Germline values: CDR1 KGHSH, CDR2 LQKENI.

This chain joins TRBV7-2 and TRBJ2-3; D unresolved. The length of the CDR3 is 12 residues. Between the trimmed V and J ends, which lost 5 bases and 4 bases, there was a span of 7 bases. Germline loops: CDR1 SGHTA, CDR2 FQGNSA. The CDR3: CASSPFSDTQYF. The DNA of the CDR3 is TGTGCCAGCAGCCCTTTCTCAGATACGCAGTATTTT.

The genes are TRBV2 and TRBJ1-2; 12 nucleotides line up with TRBD1. The CDR3 extends over 15 amino acids. With V trimmed by 6 bases and J by 5 bases, 7 bases remained unmatched. CDR1 is SNHLY, CDR2 FYNNEI, per germline. The CDR3 DNA sequence: TGTGCCAGCAGGGGGGACAGGGGGCAAGGATATGGCTACACCTTC. This encodes CASRGDRGQGYGYTF.

The chain has TRBV5-1 and TRBJ2-2; TRBD2 is a possible D gene (5 bases). Germline V gene data show CDR1 as SGHRS and CDR2 as YFSETQ. The CDR3 extends over 16 amino acids. Deletions cut 0 bases from V and 6 bases from J, with 15 bases between. CDR3 in DNA: TGCGCCAGCAGCTTGGTGGTAGCGAAATCTCCCGGGGAGCTGTTTTTT. Encoded protein: CASSLVVAKSPGELFF.

The chain recombines TRBV11-2 with TRBJ2-2; TRBD2 agrees at 14 bases. The germline CDR1 and CDR2 sequences are SGHAT and FQNNGV. The CDR3 contains 17 residues. Trimming cost V 4 bases and J 4 bases; bases outside gene matches: 5. The CDR3 here is CASSSRTSGGRTGELFF. The CDR3 DNA reads TGTGCCAGCAGCTCCCGGACTAGCGGGGGGCGCACCGGGGAGCTGTTTTTT.

This clone was observed a handful of times. V and J are TRBV30 and TRBJ1-4; tentative D call: TRBD1 (6 bases). V was cut by 5 bases and J by 8 bases, with 18 bases left in between. This CDR3 spans 14 amino acids. Germline assignment: CDR1 GTSNPN and CDR2 SVGIG (reference sequence). The CDR3 region has the DNA TGTGCCTGGTACGACAGGTCCACGCGGGAAAAACTGTTTTTT. Encoded protein: CAWYDRSTREKLFF.

This clone has only a few counts. The chain is built from TRBV5-4 and TRBJ2-5, with 7 positions matching TRBD2. With 6 bases clipped from V and 3 bases from J, the junction kept 8 bases outside the gene matches. Germline V gene data show CDR1 as SGHNT and CDR2 as YYREEE (reference sequence). The CDR3 is made up of 14 amino acids. The CDR3 here is CASTIGLGEETQYF. The DNA for the CDR3 is TGTGCCAGCACAATCGGACTAGGGGAAGAGACCCAGTACTTC.

This chain joins TRBV6-6 and TRBJ1-2; D gene ambiguous. V shed 4 bases and J shed 4 bases, with 7 bases lying between them. The CDR3 has 12 amino acids. Germline V gene sequence: CDR1 MNHNY, CDR2 SVGAGI (reference sequence). The CDR3, as DNA: TGTGCCAGCAGTTCTGGTATCTATGGCTACACCTTC. Protein sequence: CASSSGIYGYTF.

This clone has only a few counts. V usage is TRBV7-2 and J usage is TRBJ2-1; D gene uncertain. Between the trimmed V and J ends, which lost 5 bases and 7 bases, there was a span of 15 bases. The CDR3 has 14 amino acids. In germline, CDR1 is SGHTA, CDR2 FQGNSA. The CDR3 DNA follows: TGTGCCAGCAGCCGGGCTGCGGAAGGGAATGAGCAGTTCTTC. Encoded protein: CASSRAAEGNEQFF. The full variable domain, in which reference TRBV7-2 and TRBJ2-1 provide the parts outside the CDR3, is GAGVSQSPSNKVTEKGKDVELRCDPISGHTALYWYRQSLGQGLEFLIYFQGNSAPDKSGLPSDRFSAERTGGSVSTLTIQRTQQEDSAVYLCASSRAAEGNEQFFGPGTRLTVL.

In this sample, this clone turned up a few times. The chain carries TRBV25-1 and TRBJ1-4; unclear D gene. The CDR3 spans 12 residues. V was shortened by 3 bases and J by 12 bases, with 11 bases between the two germline ends. The germline V gene has CDR1 MGHDK and CDR2 SYGVNS. The CDR3 region has the DNA TGTGCCAGCAGTGAGGTCCCGCCTGAACTGTTTTTT. Protein: CASSEVPPELFF.

This clone was found a few times. V usage is TRBV5-1 and J usage is TRBJ2-1; D is undetermined. From germline, CDR1 is SGHRS and CDR2 YFSETQ. Trimming cost V 3 bases and J 3 bases, with 10 bases left between them. CDR3 length equals 14 residues. CDR3 in amino acids: CASSYRADYNEQFF. CDR3 sequence (DNA): TGCGCCAGCAGCTACCGGGCCGACTACAATGAGCAGTTCTTC.

This clone appeared a few times. The rearrangement uses TRBV9 and TRBJ2-2; a weak D match, TRBD1 (5 bases). This CDR3 is built from 14 residues. Trimming stripped 5 bases from V and 7 bases from J, with 15 bases between. Per the germline V gene, CDR1 is SGDLS and CDR2 is YYNGEE. The CDR3 here is CASSLGPRGGELFF. The CDR3 coding sequence is TGTGCCAGCAGTCTGGGGCCGAGAGGCGGGGAGCTGTTTTTT.

V is TRBV9 and J is TRBJ2-7; 10 bases agree with TRBD2. V was pared by 4 bases and J by 4 bases, with 8 bases of the junction left unmatched. The CDR3 runs 15 residues. Germline V gene sequence: CDR1 SGDLS, CDR2 YYNGEE. As DNA, the CDR3 is TGTGCCAGCAGCATTGGGGGGACTAGCGCGTACGAGCAGTACTTC. Its protein product is CASSIGGTSAYEQYF.

The chain couples TRBV27 to TRBJ2-3; unclear D gene. The germline V gene has CDR1 MNHEY and CDR2 SMNVEV (reference sequence). V shed 5 bases and J shed 10 bases, with 19 bases lying between them. This CDR3 region has 14 residues. The CDR3 DNA reads TGTGCCAGCAGTCAGCAGGACGTCCGTGGGGCGCAGTATTTT. Protein sequence: CASSQQDVRGAQYF.

The sample holds a few counts of this clone. The chain uses TRBV27 and TRBJ2-7; TRBD1 agrees at 7 bases. The V segment lost 3 bases and the J segment 2 bases; nucleotides outside the gene matches: 7. The germline V gene has CDR1 MNHEY and CDR2 SMNVEV (reference sequence). This CDR3 contains 15 residues. The CDR3 here is CASSFQRQGPYEQYF. The CDR3 nucleotides read TGTGCCAGCAGTTTTCAAAGACAGGGACCCTACGAGCAGTACTTC.

The chain has TRBV6-1 and TRBJ2-4, with D possibly TRBD2 on 5 matching bases. Germline V gene sequence: CDR1 MNHNS, CDR2 SASEGT. With 4 bases removed from V and 0 bases from J, the gap between germline ends came to 13 bases. The CDR3 has 16 amino acids. The CDR3 DNA follows: TGTGCCAGCAGTGGATACAGCGGTCTAGCCAAAAACATTCAGTACTTC. It translates to CASSGYSGLAKNIQYF.

The V and J genes are TRBV27 and TRBJ1-5; 7 bases map to TRBD1. Per the germline V gene, CDR1 is MNHEY and CDR2 is SMNVEV (reference sequence). CDR3 size: 13 residues. After removal of 6 bases from V and 6 bases from J, the junction contained 5 bases not matched to a gene. The CDR3 here is CASSDREGQPQHF. Here the CDR3 DNA reads TGTGCCAGCAGCGACAGGGAGGGTCAGCCCCAGCATTTT.

Only a few counts were recorded for this clone. The chain links TRBV5-6 to TRBJ1-4, with D hard to call. The V and J ends lost 0 bases and 0 bases respectively, with 6 bases between them. Germline CDR1 reads SGHDT; CDR2 reads YYEEEE. The CDR3 covers 15 residues. This CDR3 reads CASSLVGATNEKLFF. DNA of the CDR3: TGTGCCAGCAGCTTGGTCGGGGCAACTAATGAAAAACTGTTTTTT.

V and J are TRBV5-1 and TRBJ2-7, with D possibly TRBD1 on 5 matching bases. Trimming pared 5 bases from V and 4 bases from J, leaving 13 bases between. The CDR3 is 13 residues long. Germline loops: CDR1 SGHRS, CDR2 YFSETQ. CDR3 nucleotides: TGCGCCAGCAGTTATACTAAGGGGTACGAGCAGTACTTC. It yields the protein CASSYTKGYEQYF. Using reference TRBV5-1 and TRBJ2-7 for the parts outside the CDR3, the full variable domain is KAGVTQTPRYLIKTRGQQVTLSCSPISGHRSVSWYQQTPGQGLQFLFEYFSETQRNKGNFPGRFSGRQFSNSRSEMNVSTLELGDSALYLCASSYTKGYEQYFGPGTRLTVT.